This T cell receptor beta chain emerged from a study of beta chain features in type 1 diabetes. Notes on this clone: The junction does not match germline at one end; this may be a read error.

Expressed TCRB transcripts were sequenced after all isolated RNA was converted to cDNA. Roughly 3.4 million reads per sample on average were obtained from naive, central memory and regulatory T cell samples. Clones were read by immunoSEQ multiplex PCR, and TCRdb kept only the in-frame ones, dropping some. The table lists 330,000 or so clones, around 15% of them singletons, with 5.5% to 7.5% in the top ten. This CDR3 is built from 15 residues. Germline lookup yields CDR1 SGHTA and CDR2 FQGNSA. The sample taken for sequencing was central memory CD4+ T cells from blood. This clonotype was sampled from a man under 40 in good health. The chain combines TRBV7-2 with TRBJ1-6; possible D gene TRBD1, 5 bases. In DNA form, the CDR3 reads TGCGCCAGCAGCCAAGTAGGCTGGGGCGGCTCACCCCTCCACTTT. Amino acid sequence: CASSQVGWGGSPLHF.